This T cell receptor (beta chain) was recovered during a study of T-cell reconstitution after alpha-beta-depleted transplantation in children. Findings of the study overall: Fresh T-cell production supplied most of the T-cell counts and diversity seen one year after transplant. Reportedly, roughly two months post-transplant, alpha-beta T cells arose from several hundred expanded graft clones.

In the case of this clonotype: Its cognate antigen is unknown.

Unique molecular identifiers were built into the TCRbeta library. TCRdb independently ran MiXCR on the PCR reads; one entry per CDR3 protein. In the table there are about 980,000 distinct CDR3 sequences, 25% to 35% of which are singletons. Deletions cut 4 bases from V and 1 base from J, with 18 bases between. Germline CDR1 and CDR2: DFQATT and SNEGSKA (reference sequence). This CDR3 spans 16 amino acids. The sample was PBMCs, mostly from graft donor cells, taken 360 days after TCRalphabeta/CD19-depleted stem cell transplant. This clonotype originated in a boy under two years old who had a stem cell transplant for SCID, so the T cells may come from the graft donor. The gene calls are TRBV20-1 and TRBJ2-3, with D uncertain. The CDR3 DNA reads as TGCAGTGCTACGCCGCCCGGGTTAAGGCGCACAGATACGCAGTATTTT. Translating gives CSATPPGLRRTDTQYF.